Detailed here is one T cell receptor (beta chain). The data derive from a study of control samples from healthy donors and cancer patients. Repertoires were generated with immunoSEQ multiplex PCR, while TCRdb's copy carries only in-frame clones and drops some. Altogether about 170,000 clones are present, approximately 92% being singletons, with the ten largest covering roughly 3.9%. The CDR3 runs 14 residues. Trimming pared 3 bases from V and 2 bases from J, leaving 7 bases between. Germline CDR1 reads MDHEN; CDR2 reads SYDVKM. This receptor was identified in a woman aged 60 to 75 in good health. The sequenced sample consisted of blood. The chain employs TRBV28 and TRBJ1-4; a weak D match, TRBD1 (6 bases). Written as DNA, the CDR3 is TGTGCCAGCAGTTTGGGGGCCACTAATGAAAAACTGTTTTTT. Its protein is CASSLGATNEKLFF. The variable domain in full, with the rest retrieved from reference TRBV28 and TRBJ1-4, is DVKVTQSSRYLVKRTGEKVFLECVQDMDHENMFWYRQDPGLGLRLIYFSYDVKMKEKGDIPEGYSVSREKKERFSLILESASTNQTSMYLCASSLGATNEKLFFGSGTQLSVL.